The sequence of this T cell receptor beta chain was determined in a study of spatial heterogeneity in lung cancer. There are 14 residues in the CDR3. Germline V lookup: CDR1 SQVTM, CDR2 ANQGSEA. Trimming took off 5 bases at V and 0 bases at J, with 14 bases between the two ends. The time point: sample taken at primary tumor resection. Tumor, nontumor lung or frozen PBMC supplied whole RNA, sequenced without sorting. MiXCR, run by TCRdb on the 5' RACE reads, gives a single entry per CDR3 protein. The sample yields about 22,000 distinct CDR3 sequences, just under 6% seen once. This clonotype occurred many times.

Sequences were derived from PBMCs, sampled at surgery. The receptor comes from a male donor with early-stage non-small cell lung cancer. The chain has TRBV29-1 and TRBJ2-7, with D unresolved. This CDR3 reads CSVKKVADSYEQYF. CDR3 nucleotide sequence: TGCAGCGTTAAAAAGGTGGCAGACTCCTACGAGCAGTACTTC.